This entry lists 11 T cell receptor beta chains sequenced from one sample in a study of cytotoxic CD8 clonotypes in ibrutinib-treated CLL. Sequenced by immunoSEQ multiplex PCR; TCRdb stores in-frame clones only, minus some. This table holds 250,000 to 350,000 clones, approximately 76% found once. The source material was PBMCs, sampled at disease progression, from a patient treated with ibrutinib. These TCRs come from a human donor with chronic lymphocytic leukemia.

The chain couples TRBV18 to TRBJ2-7; a weak D match, TRBD2 (6 bases). In germline, CDR1 is KGHSH, CDR2 LQKENI. There are 15 residues in the CDR3. V was shortened by 6 bases and J by 4 bases, with 19 bases between the two germline ends. This CDR3 is CASSPQWEATYEQYF. CDR3 in DNA: TGTGCCAGCTCCCCCCAGTGGGAGGCGACGTACGAGCAGTACTTC.

V usage is TRBV7-2 and J usage is TRBJ2-5; no definite D call. Germline-derived CDR1 and CDR2 are SGHTA and FQGNSA. The V end was cut by 3 bases, the J end by 3 bases, with 8 bases between. This CDR3 is built from 13 residues. The CDR3 region is CASSFDPEETQYF. As DNA, the CDR3 is TGTGCCAGCAGCTTTGACCCGGAAGAGACCCAGTACTTC.

This chain uses TRBV7-9 with TRBJ1-2; TRBD1 matches at 8 bases. V gave up 5 bases and J gave up 5 bases; unmatched junction bases: 13. The CDR3 length is 16 residues. Germline V gene data show CDR1 as SEHNR and CDR2 as FQNEAQ (reference sequence). In DNA, the CDR3 is TGTGCCAGCAGCCTTTCTCGGCAGGGGGCCTTTTATGGCTACACCTTC. As protein: CASSLSRQGAFYGYTF.

The rearrangement links TRBV7-6 to TRBJ2-7; 11 bases are a match to TRBD2. V dropped 4 bases and J dropped 0; count of bases not matched to a gene: 11. Germline V gene sequence: CDR1 SGHVS, CDR2 FNYEAQ. CDR3 length: 18 residues. The CDR3 sequence: CASSSTGLAGPSSYEQYF. Here the CDR3 DNA reads TGTGCCAGCAGCTCCACTGGACTAGCGGGCCCGAGCTCCTACGAGCAGTACTTC.

The rearrangement joins TRBV5-1 to TRBJ2-1, with TRBD2 matching over 7 bases. J gave up 0 bases and V 0 bases, and 6 bases lay outside the gene matches. From germline, CDR1 is SGHRS and CDR2 YFSETQ. This CDR3 has 17 residues. CDR3 loop: CASSLVISGLSYNEQFF. The CDR3, as DNA: TGCGCCAGCAGCTTGGTTATTAGCGGGCTCTCCTACAATGAGCAGTTCTTC. The complete variable domain, with remaining parts taken from reference TRBV5-1 and TRBJ2-1, reads KAGVTQTPRYLIKTRGQQVTLSCSPISGHRSVSWYQQTPGQGLQFLFEYFSETQRNKGNFPGRFSGRQFSNSRSEMNVSTLELGDSALYLCASSLVISGLSYNEQFFGPGTRLTVL.

The chain links TRBV15 to TRBJ1-4; D is uncertain. The V gene's germline CDR1 is LNHNV and CDR2 YYDKDF (reference sequence). V was clipped by 0 bases and J by 7 bases, with 12 bases between them. The length of the CDR3 is 15 residues. CDR3 nucleotide sequence: TGTGCCACCAGCAGAGATCGGCAGGATTTTGAAAAACTGTTTTTT. Translation: CATSRDRQDFEKLFF.

This chain uses TRBV11-2 with TRBJ1-1; no definite D call. Germline CDR1 reads SGHAT; CDR2 reads FQNNGV. The length of the CDR3 is 10 residues. Trimming removed 6 bases from V and 8 bases from J, with 7 bases in between. In DNA, the CDR3 is TGTGCCAGCAGGGGATCCGAAGCTTTCTTT. Protein product: CASRGSEAFF.

The V call is TRBV15, the J call TRBJ2-7; TRBD2 matches at 11 bases. CDR1 is LNHNV, CDR2 YYDKDF, per germline (reference sequence). This CDR3 spans 15 amino acids. J gave up 1 base and V 5 bases, and 4 bases lay outside the gene matches. The CDR3 reads CATSSLAGGSYEQYF. CDR3 nucleotides: TGTGCCACCAGCTCTCTAGCGGGAGGATCCTACGAGCAGTACTTC.

The chain recombines TRBV18 with TRBJ2-1, with 10 bases lining up with TRBD1. CDR3 length equals 16 residues. Trimming at V came to 3 bases and at J to 6 bases, leaving 8 bases not matched to a gene. Per germline, CDR1 KGHSH and CDR2 LQKENI. The CDR3 region is CASSPRTGGISNEQFF. Here the CDR3 DNA reads TGTGCCAGCTCACCTCGGACAGGGGGAATCAGCAATGAGCAGTTCTTC.

The sample holds one count of this clone. V usage is TRBV28 and J usage is TRBJ1-6; D gene uncertain. V lost 3 bases and J 2 bases, leaving 5 bases between the germline ends. Germline V gene lookup returns CDR1 MDHEN and CDR2 SYDVKM. CDR3 length: 14 amino acids. CDR3 residues: CASSFSTYNSPLHF. CDR3 DNA: TGTGCCAGCAGTTTCTCGACCTATAATTCACCCCTCCACTTT.

J is TRBJ2-5 and V is TRBV4-1; D is unresolved. Per germline, CDR1 MGHRA and CDR2 YSYEKL. The CDR3 sequence is 14 residues long. Between the trimmed V and J ends, which lost 1 base and 5 bases, there was a span of 11 bases. The CDR3 DNA reads TGCGCCAGCAGCCAAGGTTTAGCACGGGAGACCCAGTACTTC. Translation gives CASSQGLARETQYF.